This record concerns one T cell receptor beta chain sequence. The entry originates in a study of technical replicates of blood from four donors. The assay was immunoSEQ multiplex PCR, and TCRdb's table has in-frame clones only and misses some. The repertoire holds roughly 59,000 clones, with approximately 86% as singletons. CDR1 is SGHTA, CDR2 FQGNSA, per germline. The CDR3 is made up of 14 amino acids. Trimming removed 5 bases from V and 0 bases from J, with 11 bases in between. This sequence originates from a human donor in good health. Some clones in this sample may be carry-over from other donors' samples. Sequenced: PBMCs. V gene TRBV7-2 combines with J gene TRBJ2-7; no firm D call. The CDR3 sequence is CASSPRGYSYEQYF. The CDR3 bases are TGTGCCAGCAGCCCCAGAGGCTACTCCTACGAGCAGTACTTC.